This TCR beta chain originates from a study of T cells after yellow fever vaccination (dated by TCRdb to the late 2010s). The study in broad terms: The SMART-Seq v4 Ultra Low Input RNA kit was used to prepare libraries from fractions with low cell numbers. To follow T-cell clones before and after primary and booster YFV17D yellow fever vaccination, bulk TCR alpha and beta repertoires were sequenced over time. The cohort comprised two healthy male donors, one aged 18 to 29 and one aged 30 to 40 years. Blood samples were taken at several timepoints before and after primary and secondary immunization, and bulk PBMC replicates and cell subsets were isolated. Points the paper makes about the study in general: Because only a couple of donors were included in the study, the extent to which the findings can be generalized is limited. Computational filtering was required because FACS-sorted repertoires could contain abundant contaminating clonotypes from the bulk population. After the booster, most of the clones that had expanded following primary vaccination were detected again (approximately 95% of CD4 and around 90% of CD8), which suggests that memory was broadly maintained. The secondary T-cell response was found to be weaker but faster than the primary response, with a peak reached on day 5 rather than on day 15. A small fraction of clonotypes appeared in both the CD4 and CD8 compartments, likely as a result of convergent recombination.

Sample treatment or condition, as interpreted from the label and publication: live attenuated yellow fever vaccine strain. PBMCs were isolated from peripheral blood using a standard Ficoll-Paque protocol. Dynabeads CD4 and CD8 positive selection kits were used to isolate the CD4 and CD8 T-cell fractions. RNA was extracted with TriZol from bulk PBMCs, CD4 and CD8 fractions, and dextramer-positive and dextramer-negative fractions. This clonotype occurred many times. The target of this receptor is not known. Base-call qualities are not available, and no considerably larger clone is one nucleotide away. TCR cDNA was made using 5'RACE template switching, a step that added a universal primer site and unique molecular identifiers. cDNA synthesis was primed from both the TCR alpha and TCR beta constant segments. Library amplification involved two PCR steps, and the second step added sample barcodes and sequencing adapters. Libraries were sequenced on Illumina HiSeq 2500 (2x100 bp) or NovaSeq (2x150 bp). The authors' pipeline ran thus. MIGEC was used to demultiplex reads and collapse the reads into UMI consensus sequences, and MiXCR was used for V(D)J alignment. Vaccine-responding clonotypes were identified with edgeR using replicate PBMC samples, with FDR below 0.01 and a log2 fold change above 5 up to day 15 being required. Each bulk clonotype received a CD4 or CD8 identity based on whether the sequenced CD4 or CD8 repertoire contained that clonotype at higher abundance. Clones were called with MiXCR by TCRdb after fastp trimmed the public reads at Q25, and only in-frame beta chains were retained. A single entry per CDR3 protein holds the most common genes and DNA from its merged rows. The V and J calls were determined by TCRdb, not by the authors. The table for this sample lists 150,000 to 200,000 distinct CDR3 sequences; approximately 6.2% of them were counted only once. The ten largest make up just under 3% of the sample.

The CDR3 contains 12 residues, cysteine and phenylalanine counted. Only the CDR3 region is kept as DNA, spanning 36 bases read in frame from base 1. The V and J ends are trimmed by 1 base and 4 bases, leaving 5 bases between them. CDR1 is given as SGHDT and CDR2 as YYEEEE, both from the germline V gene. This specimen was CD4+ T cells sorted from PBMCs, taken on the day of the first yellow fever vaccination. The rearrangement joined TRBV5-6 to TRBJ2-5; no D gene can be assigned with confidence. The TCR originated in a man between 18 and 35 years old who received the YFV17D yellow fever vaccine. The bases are TGTGCCAGCAGCTTGTTCACAGAGACCCAGTACTTC. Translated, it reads CASSLFTETQYF.